This passage covers 9 T cell receptor beta chains from one sample sequenced in a study of immune evolution from preneoplasia to lung adenocarcinoma. Data came from immunoSEQ multiplex PCR; TCRdb stores just in-frame clones and leaves some out. The sample shows 15,000 or so clones, 70% to 90% of them seen only once. Sequences were obtained from FFPE invasive lung adenocarcinoma tissue. The receptor source for this set is a person between 65 and 79 years old with invasive lung adenocarcinoma.

The genes are TRBV5-4 and TRBJ2-2; D not certain. V was clipped by 0 bases and J by 3 bases, with 12 bases between them. CDR1 is SGHNT, CDR2 YYREEE, per germline (reference sequence). This CDR3 has 16 amino acids. CDR3 residues: CASSLGTLTYTGELFF. CDR3 DNA: TGTGCCAGCAGCTTGGGTACACTTACCTACACCGGGGAGCTGTTTTTT. The full variable domain, rest sourced from reference TRBV5-4 and TRBJ2-2, is ETGVTQSPTHLIKTRGQQVTLRCSSQSGHNTVSWYQQALGQGPQFIFQYYREEENGRGNFPPRFSGLQFPNYSSELNVNALELDDSALYLCASSLGTLTYTGELFFGEGSRLTVL.

This clone was observed a single time. This sequence joins TRBV30 and TRBJ1-5; no firm D call. The length of the CDR3 is 13 residues. Germline loops: CDR1 GTSNPN, CDR2 SVGIG (reference sequence). V gave up 0 bases and J gave up 2 bases, with 5 bases separating them. The CDR3 here is CAWSVRGNQPQHF. In nucleotides, the CDR3 is TGTGCCTGGAGTGTCCGTGGCAATCAGCCCCAGCATTTT.

The genes are TRBV2 and TRBJ1-5; possibly TRBD1 for D (6 bases). Near its end, the DNA agrees better with TRBJ2-3, so the J call may be wrong. CDR3 length: 15 amino acids. Looked up from germline, CDR1 is SNHLY and CDR2 is FYNNEI. CDR3: CASSDWTASNQPQYF. The CDR3 DNA follows: TGTGCCAGCAGTGATTGGACAGCTAGCAATCAGCCCCAGTATTTT.

J is TRBJ2-1 and V is TRBV9; D is unclear. This CDR3 comprises 16 residues. Germline V lookup: CDR1 SGDLS, CDR2 YYNGEE. The V gene lost 0 bases and the J gene lost 5 bases, with 15 bases spanning the gap. The CDR3 sequence is CASSVGGVSFDNEQFF. As DNA, the CDR3 is TGTGCCAGCAGCGTAGGTGGCGTCTCATTCGACAATGAGCAGTTCTTC.

The chain joins TRBV28 to TRBJ1-4, with D possibly being TRBD1 (5 bases). The V gene's germline CDR1 is MDHEN and CDR2 SYDVKM. The CDR3 loop spans 13 amino acids. V was trimmed by 4 bases and J by 8 bases, leaving 11 bases between them. In DNA form, the CDR3 reads TGTGCCAGCAGTTCGTCCCAGGGCGAAAAACTGTTTTTT. It encodes CASSSSQGEKLFF.

This clone was observed once. DNA for the CDR3: TGTGCCAGCAGCGTAGCTGGGCAGGGAGGGCTTGAGACCCAGTACTTC. Translating gives CASSVAGQGGLETQYF. V and J are TRBV9 and TRBJ2-5; TRBD2 agrees at 7 bases. Germline CDR1 is SGDLS and CDR2 is YYNGEE. V was pared by 0 bases and J by 5 bases, with 10 bases of the junction left unmatched. The CDR3 consists of 16 residues.

The chain couples TRBV4-1 to TRBJ2-2; 11 bases line up with TRBD2. Germline V gene lookup returns CDR1 MGHRA and CDR2 YSYEKL. The CDR3 is made up of 17 amino acids. Germline trimming cut 7 bases from V and 0 bases from J; bases unmatched to any gene: 7. The CDR3 DNA reads as TGCGCCAGCACCCCGGCTAGCGGGGGGTCGAACACCGGGGAGCTGTTTTTT. Protein product: CASTPASGGSNTGELFF.

The V call is TRBV10-2, the J call TRBJ2-7; 14 nucleotides line up with TRBD2. Germline V lookup: CDR1 WSHSY, CDR2 SAAADI. The CDR3 is 13 residues long. The ends lost 7 bases at V and 9 bases at J; junction bases unmatched: 5. The CDR3 DNA sequence: TGCGCCAGCACAGGACTAGCGGGAGGTATGCAGTACTTC. This codes for CASTGLAGGMQYF.

V and J are TRBV6-5 and TRBJ1-5, with 10 bases aligning to TRBD1. From germline, CDR1 is MNHEY and CDR2 SVGAGI. Trimming took 5 bases from V and 0 from J; bases not matched to a gene: 1. The CDR3 runs to 15 residues. For the CDR3, the DNA is TGTGCCAGCAGTGGGACAGGGGATAGCAATCAGCCCCAGCATTTT. Protein product: CASSGTGDSNQPQHF.